This TCR beta chain was sequenced in a study of blood T cell repertoires in COVID-19. Study-level information: The cDNA or gDNA used as material had been derived from T cells, B-cell-depleted T cells, or PBMCs.

This CDR3 is 17 amino acids long. V shed 2 bases and J 7 bases; nucleotides not matched to a gene: 13. Germline V gives CDR1 WSHSY, CDR2 SAAADI. Using immunoSEQ multiplex PCR, the repertoire was profiled, and TCRdb retains in-frame clones only, with some absent. The repertoire has 270,000 or so clones, roughly nine tenths of them found once; the top ten carry approximately 12%. Seattle patients were enrolled during active infection and followed longitudinally. Sample: peripheral blood. The rearrangement uses TRBV10-2 and TRBJ2-3; TRBD2 agrees at 9 bases. The source of this sequence is a woman aged 25 to 39 with COVID-19, enrolled during active disease. The CDR3 loop reads CASSEPLDLAGLYTQYF. The CDR3 coding sequence is TGCGCCAGCAGTGAGCCCCTGGACCTAGCGGGGCTTTATACGCAGTATTTT.